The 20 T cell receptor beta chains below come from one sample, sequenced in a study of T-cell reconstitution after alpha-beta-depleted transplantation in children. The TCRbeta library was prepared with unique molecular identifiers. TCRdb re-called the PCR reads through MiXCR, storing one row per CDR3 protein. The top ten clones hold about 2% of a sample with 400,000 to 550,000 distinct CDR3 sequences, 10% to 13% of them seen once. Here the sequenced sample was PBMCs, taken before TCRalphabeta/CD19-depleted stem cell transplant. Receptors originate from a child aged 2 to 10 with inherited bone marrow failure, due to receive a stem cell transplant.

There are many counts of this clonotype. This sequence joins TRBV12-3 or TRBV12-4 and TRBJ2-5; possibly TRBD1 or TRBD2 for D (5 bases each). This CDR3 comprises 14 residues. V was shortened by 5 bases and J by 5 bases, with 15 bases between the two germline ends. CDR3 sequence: CASSKGPGWETQYF. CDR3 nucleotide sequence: TGTGCCAGCAGTAAGGGACCGGGCTGGGAGACCCAGTACTTC.

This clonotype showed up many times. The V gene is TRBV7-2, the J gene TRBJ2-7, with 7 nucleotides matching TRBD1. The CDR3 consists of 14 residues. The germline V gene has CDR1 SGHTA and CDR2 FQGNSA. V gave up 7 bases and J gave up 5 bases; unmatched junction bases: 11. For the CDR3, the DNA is TGTGCCAGCACCCTACGAGGACAGGCTAACGAGCAGTACTTC. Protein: CASTLRGQANEQYF.

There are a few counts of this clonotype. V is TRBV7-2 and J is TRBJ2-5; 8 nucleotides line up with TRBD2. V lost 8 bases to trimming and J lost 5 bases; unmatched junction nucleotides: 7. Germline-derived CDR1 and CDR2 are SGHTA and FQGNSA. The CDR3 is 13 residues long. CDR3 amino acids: CASAAREGETQYF. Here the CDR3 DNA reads TGTGCCAGCGCTGCCCGGGAGGGCGAGACCCAGTACTTC. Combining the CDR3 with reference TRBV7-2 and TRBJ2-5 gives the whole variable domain GAGVSQSPSNKVTEKGKDVELRCDPISGHTALYWYRQSLGQGLEFLIYFQGNSAPDKSGLPSDRFSAERTGGSVSTLTIQRTQQEDSAVYLCASAAREGETQYFGPGTRLLVL.

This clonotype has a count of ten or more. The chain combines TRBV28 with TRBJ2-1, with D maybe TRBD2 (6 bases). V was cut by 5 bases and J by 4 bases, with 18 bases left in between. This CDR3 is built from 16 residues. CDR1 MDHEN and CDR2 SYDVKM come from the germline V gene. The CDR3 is CASSPYAGSPYNEQFF. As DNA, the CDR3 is TGTGCCAGCAGTCCTTACGCGGGGAGCCCGTACAATGAGCAGTTCTTC.

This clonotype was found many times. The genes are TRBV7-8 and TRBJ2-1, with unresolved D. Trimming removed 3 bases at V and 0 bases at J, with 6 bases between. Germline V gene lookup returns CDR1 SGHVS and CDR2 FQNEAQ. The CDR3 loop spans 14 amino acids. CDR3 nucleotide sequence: TGTGCCAGCAGCTTTTACACCTCCTACAATGAGCAGTTCTTC. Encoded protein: CASSFYTSYNEQFF.

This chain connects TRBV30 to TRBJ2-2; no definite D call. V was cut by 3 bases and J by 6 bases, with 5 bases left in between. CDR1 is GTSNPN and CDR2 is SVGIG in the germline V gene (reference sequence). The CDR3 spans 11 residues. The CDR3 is CAWSSAGELFF. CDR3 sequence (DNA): TGTGCCTGGAGCTCCGCCGGGGAGCTGTTTTTT.

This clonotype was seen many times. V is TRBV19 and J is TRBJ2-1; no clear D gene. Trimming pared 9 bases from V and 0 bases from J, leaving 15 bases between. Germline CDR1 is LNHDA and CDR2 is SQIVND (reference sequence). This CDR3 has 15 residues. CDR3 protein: CASRLDRYSYNEQFF. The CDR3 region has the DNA TGTGCCAGCAGACTTGACCGTTACTCCTACAATGAGCAGTTCTTC.

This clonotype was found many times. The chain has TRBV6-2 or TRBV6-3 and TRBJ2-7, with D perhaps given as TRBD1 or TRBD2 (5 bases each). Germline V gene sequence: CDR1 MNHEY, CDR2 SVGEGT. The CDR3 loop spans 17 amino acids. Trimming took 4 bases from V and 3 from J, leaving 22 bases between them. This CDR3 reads CASSWSWDLEVFYEQYF. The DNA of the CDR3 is TGTGCCAGCAGTTGGTCCTGGGACCTAGAGGTCTTCTACGAGCAGTACTTC.

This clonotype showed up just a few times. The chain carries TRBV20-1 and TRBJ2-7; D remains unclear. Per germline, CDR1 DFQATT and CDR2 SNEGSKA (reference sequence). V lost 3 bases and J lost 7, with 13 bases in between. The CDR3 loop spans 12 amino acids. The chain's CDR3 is CSASDGNGEQYF. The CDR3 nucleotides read TGCAGTGCTAGTGACGGAAACGGGGAGCAGTACTTC.

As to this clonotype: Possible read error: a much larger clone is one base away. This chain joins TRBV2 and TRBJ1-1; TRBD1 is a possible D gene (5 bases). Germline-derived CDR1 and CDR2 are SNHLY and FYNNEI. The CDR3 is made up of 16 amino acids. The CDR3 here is CASSRRQSSWNTDAFF. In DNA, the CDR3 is TGTGCCAGCAGTAGACGACAGTCCTCTTGGAACACTGACGCTTTCTTT.

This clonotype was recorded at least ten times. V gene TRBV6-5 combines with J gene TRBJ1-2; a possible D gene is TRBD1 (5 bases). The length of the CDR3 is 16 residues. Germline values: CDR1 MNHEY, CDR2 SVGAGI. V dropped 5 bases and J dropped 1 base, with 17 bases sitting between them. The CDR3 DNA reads TGTGCCAGCAGTCTCCATCTAGACAGACTTAACTATGGCTACACCTTC. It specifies CASSLHLDRLNYGYTF.

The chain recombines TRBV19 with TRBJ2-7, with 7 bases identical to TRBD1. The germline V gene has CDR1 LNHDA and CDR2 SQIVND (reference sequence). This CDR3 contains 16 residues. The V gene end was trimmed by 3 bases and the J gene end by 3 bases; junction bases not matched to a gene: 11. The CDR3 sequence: CASSIGSGTVNYEQYF. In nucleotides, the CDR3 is TGTGCCAGTAGTATCGGATCCGGGACAGTGAACTACGAGCAGTACTTC.

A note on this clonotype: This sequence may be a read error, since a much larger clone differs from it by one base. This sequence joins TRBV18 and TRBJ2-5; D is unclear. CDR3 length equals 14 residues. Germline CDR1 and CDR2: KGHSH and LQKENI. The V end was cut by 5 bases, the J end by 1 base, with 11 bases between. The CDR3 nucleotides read TGTGCCAGCTCAGCATTTCGTACCCAAGAGACCCAGTACTTC. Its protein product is CASSAFRTQETQYF.

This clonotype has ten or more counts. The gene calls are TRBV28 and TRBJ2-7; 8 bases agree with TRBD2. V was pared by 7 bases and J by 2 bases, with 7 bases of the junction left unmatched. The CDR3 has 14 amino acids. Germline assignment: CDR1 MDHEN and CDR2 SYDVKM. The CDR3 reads CASTHTSGTYEQYF. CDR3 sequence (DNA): TGTGCCAGCACCCACACTAGCGGTACCTACGAGCAGTACTTC.

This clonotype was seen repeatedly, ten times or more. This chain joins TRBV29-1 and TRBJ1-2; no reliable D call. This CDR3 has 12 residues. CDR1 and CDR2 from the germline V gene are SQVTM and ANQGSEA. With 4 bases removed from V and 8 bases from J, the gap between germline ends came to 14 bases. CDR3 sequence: CSVGFGDRGYTF. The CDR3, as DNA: TGCAGCGTTGGTTTCGGGGATCGGGGCTACACCTTC.

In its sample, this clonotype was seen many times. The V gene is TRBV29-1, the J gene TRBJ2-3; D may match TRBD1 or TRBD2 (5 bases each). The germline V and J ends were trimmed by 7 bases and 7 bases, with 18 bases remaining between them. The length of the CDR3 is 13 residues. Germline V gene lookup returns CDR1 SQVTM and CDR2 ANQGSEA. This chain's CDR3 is CSGDLDGSNTQYF. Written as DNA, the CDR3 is TGCAGCGGGGACCTTGATGGCAGCAATACGCAGTATTTT.

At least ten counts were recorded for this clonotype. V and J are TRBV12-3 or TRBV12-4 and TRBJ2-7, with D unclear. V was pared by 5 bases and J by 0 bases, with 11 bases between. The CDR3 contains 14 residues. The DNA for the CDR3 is TGTGCCAGCAGTCTCTACATCCTCTCCTACGAGCAGTACTTC. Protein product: CASSLYILSYEQYF.

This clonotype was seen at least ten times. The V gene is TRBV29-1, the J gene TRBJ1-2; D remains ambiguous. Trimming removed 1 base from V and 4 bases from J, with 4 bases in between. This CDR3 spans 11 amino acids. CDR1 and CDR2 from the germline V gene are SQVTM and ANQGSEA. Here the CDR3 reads CSVEGSYGYTF. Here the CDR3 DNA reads TGCAGCGTTGAAGGGAGCTATGGCTACACCTTC.

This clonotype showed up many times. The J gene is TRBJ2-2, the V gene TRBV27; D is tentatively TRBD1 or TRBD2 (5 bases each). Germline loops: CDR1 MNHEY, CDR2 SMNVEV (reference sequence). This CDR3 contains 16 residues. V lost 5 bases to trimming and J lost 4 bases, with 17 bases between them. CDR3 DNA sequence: TGTGCCAGCAGTCTCAGGGAGCCCGGCCCCACCGGGGAGCTGTTTTTT. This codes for CASSLREPGPTGELFF.

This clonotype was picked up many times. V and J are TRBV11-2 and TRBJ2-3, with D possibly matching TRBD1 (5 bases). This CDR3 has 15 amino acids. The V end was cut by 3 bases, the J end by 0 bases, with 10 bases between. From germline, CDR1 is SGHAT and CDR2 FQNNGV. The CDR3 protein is CASSFRQPSTDTQYF. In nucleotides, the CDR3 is TGTGCCAGCAGCTTCCGACAGCCTAGCACAGATACGCAGTATTTT.